This T cell receptor beta chain was captured by sequencing in a study of CD8 T cells in Susac syndrome. As for the study in general: Susac syndrome patients were untreated, on corticosteroids with some adding intravenous immunoglobulin, or on intravenous immunoglobulin only.

V was clipped by 1 base and J by 3 bases, with 17 bases between them. CDR1 SGHNT and CDR2 YYREEE come from the germline V gene (reference sequence). There are 16 residues in the CDR3. A note on this clonotype: Its antigen is still unknown.

Study-wide points: Clonal expansion of Susac CD8+ cells peaked in TEMRA cells, and it also peaked in active patients.

Random hexamers were used to reverse transcribe the RNA input (about 0.45 to 1 ug). TCRdb called the immunoSEQ multiplex PCR reads again in MiXCR, with one record for every CDR3 protein. This table holds approximately 190,000 distinct CDR3 sequences, more than 85% found once. The source of this sequence is a human donor with Susac syndrome. The V call is TRBV5-4, the J call TRBJ2-7; the D gene is possibly TRBD2 (5 bases). Material for sequencing was CD8+ T cells from PBMCs. The CDR3 region has the DNA TGTGCCAGCAGCTTGAGAGGGATTTCTAGAAGCTACGAGCAGTACTTC. Translating it yields CASSLRGISRSYEQYF. The entire variable domain, with the rest obtained from reference TRBV5-4 and TRBJ2-7, is as follows: ETGVTQSPTHLIKTRGQQVTLRCSSQSGHNTVSWYQQALGQGPQFIFQYYREEENGRGNFPPRFSGLQFPNYSSELNVNALELDDSALYLCASSLRGISRSYEQYFGPGTRLTVT.